The entry that follows covers one T cell receptor beta chain sequence. The target antigen is unknown. V lost 7 bases and J lost 7; bases outside the gene matches: 11. Germline values: CDR1 MDHEN, CDR2 SYDVKM. The CDR3 is 15 amino acids. It was by quantitative 5'-RACE with molecular barcodes that TCR beta libraries were made. TCRdb fed the 5' RACE reads into MiXCR, producing one record per CDR3 protein. The top ten clones hold roughly 15% of a sample with some 330,000 distinct CDR3 sequences, 6.5% to 10% of them seen once. This entry comes from a study of CD8 T cells in ankylosing spondylitis. General observations from the study: Significant enrichment of disease-linked clones was reported in matched ankylosing spondylitis synovial fluid. Certain motif variants had earlier appeared in reactive arthritis synovial fluid and blood. Apparently characteristic of ankylosing spondylitis blood was a TCR beta motif (eight highly homologous variants). Relatively scarce in peripheral blood, disease-linked clones were CD8+.

The receptor was derived from a male donor with ankylosing spondylitis. V usage is TRBV28 and J usage is TRBJ1-4; 8 nucleotides align to TRBD1. Specimen: blood, either unsorted or a sorted T cell fraction (not recorded which). The CDR3, as DNA: TGTGCCAGCACCTCCTCGCCGGGACAGGTTGAAAAACTGTTTTTT. It yields the protein CASTSSPGQVEKLFF. Variable domain in full (rest from reference TRBV28 and TRBJ1-4): DVKVTQSSRYLVKRTGEKVFLECVQDMDHENMFWYRQDPGLGLRLIYFSYDVKMKEKGDIPEGYSVSREKKERFSLILESASTNQTSMYLCASTSSPGQVEKLFFGSGTQLSVL.